This T cell receptor beta chain derives from a study of blood T cells in healthy people across ages. Regarding the study as a whole: With naive T cell percentage, TCR beta diversity showed a strong correlation. It was the long-lived donors that had more naive CD4+ cells and higher diversity than aged donors.

With a J-beta primer mix and a sample-barcoded 5' primer, a second PCR ran roughly 6 to 11 cycles. TCRdb re-derived calls from the 5' RACE reads in MiXCR, one entry per CDR3 protein. The sample lists hundreds of thousands of distinct CDR3 sequences; about 28% were seen once. This clonotype was seen at least ten times. Its specificity is unknown. This receptor was obtained from a woman over 75 in good health. The sample was blood.

CDR3 coding DNA: TGCGCCAGCAGCCTGACAGGTGGTAATGAAAAACTGTTTTTT. Translated, it gives CASSLTGGNEKLFF. The chain combines TRBV5-1 with TRBJ1-4, with TRBD1 as a possible D gene (6 bases). V was trimmed by 4 bases and J by 4 bases, leaving 11 bases between them. Germline V lookup: CDR1 SGHRS, CDR2 YFSETQ. The CDR3 sequence is 14 residues long.